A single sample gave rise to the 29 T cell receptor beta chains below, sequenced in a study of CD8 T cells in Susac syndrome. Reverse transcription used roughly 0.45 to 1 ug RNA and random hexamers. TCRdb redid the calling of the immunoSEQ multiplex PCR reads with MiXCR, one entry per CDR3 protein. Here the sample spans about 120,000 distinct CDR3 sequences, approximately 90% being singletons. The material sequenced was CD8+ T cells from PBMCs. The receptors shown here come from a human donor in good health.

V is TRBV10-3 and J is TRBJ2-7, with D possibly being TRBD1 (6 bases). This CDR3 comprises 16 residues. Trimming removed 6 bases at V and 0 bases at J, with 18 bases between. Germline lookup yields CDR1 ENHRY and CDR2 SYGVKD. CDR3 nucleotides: TGTGCCATCAGAATGACAGGACCTTCTAGCTCCTACGAGCAGTACTTC. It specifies CAIRMTGPSSSYEQYF.

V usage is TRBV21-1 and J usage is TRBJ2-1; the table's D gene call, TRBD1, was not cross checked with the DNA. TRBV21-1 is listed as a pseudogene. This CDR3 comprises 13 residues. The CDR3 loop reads CASSKDRGNEQFF. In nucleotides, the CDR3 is TGTGCCAGCAGCAAAGACAGGGGCAATGAGCAGTTCTTC.

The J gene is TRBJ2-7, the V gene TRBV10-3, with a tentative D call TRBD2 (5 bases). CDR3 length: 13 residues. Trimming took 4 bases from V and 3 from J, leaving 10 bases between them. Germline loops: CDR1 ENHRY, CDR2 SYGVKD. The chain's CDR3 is CAISGENLYEQYF. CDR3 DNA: TGTGCCATCAGTGGGGAGAATCTCTACGAGCAGTACTTC.

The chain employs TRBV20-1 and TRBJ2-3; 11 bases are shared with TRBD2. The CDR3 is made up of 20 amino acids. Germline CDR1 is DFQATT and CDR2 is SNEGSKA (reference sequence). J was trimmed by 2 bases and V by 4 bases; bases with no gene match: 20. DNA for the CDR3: TGCAGTGCTATCCTTTTGCCGACTAGCGGGGCGAAGATCTCCACAGATACGCAGTATTTT. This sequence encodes CSAILLPTSGAKISTDTQYF.

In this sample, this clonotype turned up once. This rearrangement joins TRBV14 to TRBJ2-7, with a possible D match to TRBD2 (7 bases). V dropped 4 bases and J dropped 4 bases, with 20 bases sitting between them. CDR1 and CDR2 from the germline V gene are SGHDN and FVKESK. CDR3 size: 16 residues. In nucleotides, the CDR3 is TGTGCCAGCAGCCCAATGGACCCGGCGGGGGCATACGAGCAGTACTTC. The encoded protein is CASSPMDPAGAYEQYF.

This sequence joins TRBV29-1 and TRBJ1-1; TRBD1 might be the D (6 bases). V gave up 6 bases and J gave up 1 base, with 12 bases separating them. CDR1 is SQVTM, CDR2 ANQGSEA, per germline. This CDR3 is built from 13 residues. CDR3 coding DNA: TGCAGCGTGGCCGGGACATGGAACACTGAAGCTTTCTTT. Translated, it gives CSVAGTWNTEAFF.

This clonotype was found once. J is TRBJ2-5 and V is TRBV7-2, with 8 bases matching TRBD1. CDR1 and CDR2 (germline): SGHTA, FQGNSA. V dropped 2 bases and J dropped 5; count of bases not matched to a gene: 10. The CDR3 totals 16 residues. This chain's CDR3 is CASSLRPARQGETQYF. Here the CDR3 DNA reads TGTGCCAGCAGCTTAAGGCCCGCCAGACAGGGGGAGACCCAGTACTTC.

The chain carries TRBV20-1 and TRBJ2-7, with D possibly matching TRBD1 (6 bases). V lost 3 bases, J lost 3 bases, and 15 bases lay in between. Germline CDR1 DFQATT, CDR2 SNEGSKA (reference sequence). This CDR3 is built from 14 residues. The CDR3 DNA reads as TGCAGTGCTAGTCCAACAACAGGGAACTACGAGCAGTACTTC. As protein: CSASPTTGNYEQYF.

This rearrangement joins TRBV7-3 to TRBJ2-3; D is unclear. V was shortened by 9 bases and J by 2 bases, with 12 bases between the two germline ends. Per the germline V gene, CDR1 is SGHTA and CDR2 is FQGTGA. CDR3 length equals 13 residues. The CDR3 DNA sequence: TGTGCCAGTTCCTCCCAGGTCACAGATACGCAGTATTTT. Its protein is CASSSQVTDTQYF.

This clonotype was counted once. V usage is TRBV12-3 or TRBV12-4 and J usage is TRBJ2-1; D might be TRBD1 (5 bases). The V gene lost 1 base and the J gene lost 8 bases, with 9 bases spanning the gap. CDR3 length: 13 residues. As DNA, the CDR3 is TGTGCCAGCAGTTTAGGACAGCTAGATGAGCAGTTCTTC. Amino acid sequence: CASSLGQLDEQFF.

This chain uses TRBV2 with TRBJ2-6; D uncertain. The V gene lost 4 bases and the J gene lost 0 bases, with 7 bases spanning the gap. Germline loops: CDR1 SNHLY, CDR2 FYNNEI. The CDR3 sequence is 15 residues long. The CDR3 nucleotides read TGTGCCAGCAGTGGTCCCCCCTCTGGGGCCAACGTCCTGACTTTC. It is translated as CASSGPPSGANVLTF.

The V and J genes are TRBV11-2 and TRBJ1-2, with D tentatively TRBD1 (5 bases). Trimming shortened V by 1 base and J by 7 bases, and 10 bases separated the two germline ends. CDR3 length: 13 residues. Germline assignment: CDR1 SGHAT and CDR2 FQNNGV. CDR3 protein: CASSLGRQGGYTF. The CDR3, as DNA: TGTGCCAGCAGCTTAGGCAGGCAGGGTGGCTACACCTTC.

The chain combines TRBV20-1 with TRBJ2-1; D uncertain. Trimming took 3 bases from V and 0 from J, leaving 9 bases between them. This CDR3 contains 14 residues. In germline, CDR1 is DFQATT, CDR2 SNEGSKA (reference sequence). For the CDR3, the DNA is TGCAGTGCTAGGGTCGAAAGCTCCTACAATGAGCAGTTCTTC. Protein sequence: CSARVESSYNEQFF.

The CDR3 DNA reads as TGCGCCAGCAGCTGGATAGCGGGGAGGCTCACAGATACGCAGTATTTT. The encoded protein is CASSWIAGRLTDTQYF. J is TRBJ2-3 and V is TRBV5-1, with TRBD2 identical over 8 bases. There are 16 residues in the CDR3. Germline V gives CDR1 SGHRS, CDR2 YFSETQ. Trimming removed 3 bases from V and 2 bases from J; junction bases left unmatched: 8.

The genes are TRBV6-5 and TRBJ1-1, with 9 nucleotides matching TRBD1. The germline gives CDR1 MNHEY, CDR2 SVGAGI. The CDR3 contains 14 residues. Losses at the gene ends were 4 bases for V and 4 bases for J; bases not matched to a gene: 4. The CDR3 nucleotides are TGTGCCAGCAGTTCGACAGGGGGAGTCACTGAAGCTTTCTTT. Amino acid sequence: CASSSTGGVTEAFF.

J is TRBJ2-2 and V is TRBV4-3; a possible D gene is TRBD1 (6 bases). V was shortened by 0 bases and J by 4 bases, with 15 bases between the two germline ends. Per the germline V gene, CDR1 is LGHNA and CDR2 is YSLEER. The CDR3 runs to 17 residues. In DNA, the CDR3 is TGCGCCAGCAGCCAAGATCAGGGGACACGAGTCACCGGGGAGCTGTTTTTT. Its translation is CASSQDQGTRVTGELFF.

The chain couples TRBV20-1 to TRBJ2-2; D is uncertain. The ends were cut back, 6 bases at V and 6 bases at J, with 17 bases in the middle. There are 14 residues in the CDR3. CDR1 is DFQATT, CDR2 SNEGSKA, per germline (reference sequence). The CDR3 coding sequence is TGCAGTGCCCCCAACGTGTTCAACCCCGGGGAGCTGTTTTTT. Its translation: CSAPNVFNPGELFF.

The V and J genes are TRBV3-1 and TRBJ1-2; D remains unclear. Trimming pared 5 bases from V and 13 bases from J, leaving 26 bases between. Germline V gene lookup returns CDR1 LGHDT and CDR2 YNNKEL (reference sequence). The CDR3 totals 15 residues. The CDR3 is CASSTSARPSEGFTF. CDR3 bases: TGTGCCAGCAGCACCTCAGCCCGACCGTCAGAGGGTTTCACCTTC.

The CDR3: CASSREGQGNTGELFF. The CDR3 DNA sequence: TGCGCCAGCAGCCGCGAAGGACAGGGAAACACCGGGGAGCTGTTTTTT. This rearrangement joins TRBV4-3 to TRBJ2-2; 8 positions match TRBD1. The germline CDR1 and CDR2 sequences are LGHNA and YSLEER. The ends lost 4 bases at V and 2 bases at J; junction bases unmatched: 6. The CDR3 has 16 residues.

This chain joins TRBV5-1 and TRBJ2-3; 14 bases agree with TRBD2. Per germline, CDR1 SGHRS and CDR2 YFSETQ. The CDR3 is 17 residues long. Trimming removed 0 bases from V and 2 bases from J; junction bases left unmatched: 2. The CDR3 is CASSLGTSGGTTDTQYF. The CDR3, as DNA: TGCGCCAGCAGCTTGGGGACTAGCGGGGGGACCACAGATACGCAGTATTTT.

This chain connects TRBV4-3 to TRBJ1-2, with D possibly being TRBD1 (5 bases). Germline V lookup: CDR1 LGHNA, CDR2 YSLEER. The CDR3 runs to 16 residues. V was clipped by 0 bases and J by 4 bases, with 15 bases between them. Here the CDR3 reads CASSQEWGEAGYGYTF. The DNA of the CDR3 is TGCGCCAGCAGCCAAGAATGGGGGGAAGCGGGCTATGGCTACACCTTC.

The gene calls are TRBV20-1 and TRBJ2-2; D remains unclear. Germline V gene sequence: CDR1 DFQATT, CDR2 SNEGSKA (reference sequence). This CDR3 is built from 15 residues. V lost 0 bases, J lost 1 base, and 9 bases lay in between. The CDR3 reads CSARDSERNTGELFF. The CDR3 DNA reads TGCAGTGCTAGAGATTCCGAAAGGAACACCGGGGAGCTGTTTTTT.

The CDR3 coding sequence is TGTGCCAGCAGCTTGGAGGCGCATCAGCCCCAGCATTTT. Translating it yields CASSLEAHQPQHF. V and J are TRBV7-2 and TRBJ1-5; D unclear. Germline CDR1 is SGHTA and CDR2 is FQGNSA. With 3 bases removed from V and 5 bases from J, the gap between germline ends came to 8 bases. The CDR3 has 13 amino acids.

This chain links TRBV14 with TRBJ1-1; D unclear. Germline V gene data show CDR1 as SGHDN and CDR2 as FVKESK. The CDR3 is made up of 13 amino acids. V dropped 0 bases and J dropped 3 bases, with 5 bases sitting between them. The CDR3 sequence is CASSQDLDTEAFF. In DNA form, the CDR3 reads TGTGCCAGCAGCCAAGATTTGGACACTGAAGCTTTCTTT. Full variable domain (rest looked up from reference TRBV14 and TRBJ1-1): EAGVTQFPSHSVIEKGQTVTLRCDPISGHDNLYWYRRVMGKEIKFLLHFVKESKQDESGMPNNRFLAERTGGTYSTLKVQPAELEDSGVYFCASSQDLDTEAFFGQGTRLTVV.

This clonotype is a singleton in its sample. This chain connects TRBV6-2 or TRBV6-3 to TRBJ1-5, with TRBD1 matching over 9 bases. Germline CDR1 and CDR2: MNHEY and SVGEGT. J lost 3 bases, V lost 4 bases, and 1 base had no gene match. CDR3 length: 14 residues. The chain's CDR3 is CASSWDRDNQPQHF. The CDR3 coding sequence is TGTGCCAGCAGTTGGGACAGGGACAATCAGCCCCAGCATTTT.

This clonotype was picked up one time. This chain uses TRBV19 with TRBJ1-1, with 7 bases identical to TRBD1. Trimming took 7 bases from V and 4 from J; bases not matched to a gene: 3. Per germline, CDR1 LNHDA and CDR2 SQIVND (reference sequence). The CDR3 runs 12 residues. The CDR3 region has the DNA TGTGCCAGTATGCAGGGGGTCACTGAAGCTTTCTTT. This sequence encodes CASMQGVTEAFF.

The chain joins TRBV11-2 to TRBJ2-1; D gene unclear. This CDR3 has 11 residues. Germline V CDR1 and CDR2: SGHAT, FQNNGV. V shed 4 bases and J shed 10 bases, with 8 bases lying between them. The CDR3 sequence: CASSSVIEQFF. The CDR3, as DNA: TGTGCCAGCAGCTCCGTCATAGAGCAGTTCTTC.

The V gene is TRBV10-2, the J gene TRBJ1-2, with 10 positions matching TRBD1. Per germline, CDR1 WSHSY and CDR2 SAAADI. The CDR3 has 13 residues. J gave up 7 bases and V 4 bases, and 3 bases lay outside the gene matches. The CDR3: CASSGDRGLGYTF. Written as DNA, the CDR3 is TGCGCCAGCAGTGGGGACAGGGGTCTTGGCTACACCTTC.

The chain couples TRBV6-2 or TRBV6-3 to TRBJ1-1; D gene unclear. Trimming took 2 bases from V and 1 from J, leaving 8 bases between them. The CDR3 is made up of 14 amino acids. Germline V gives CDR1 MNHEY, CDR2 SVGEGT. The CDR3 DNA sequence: TGTGCCAGCAGTTACCTCCACGGGAACACTGAAGCTTTCTTT. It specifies CASSYLHGNTEAFF.